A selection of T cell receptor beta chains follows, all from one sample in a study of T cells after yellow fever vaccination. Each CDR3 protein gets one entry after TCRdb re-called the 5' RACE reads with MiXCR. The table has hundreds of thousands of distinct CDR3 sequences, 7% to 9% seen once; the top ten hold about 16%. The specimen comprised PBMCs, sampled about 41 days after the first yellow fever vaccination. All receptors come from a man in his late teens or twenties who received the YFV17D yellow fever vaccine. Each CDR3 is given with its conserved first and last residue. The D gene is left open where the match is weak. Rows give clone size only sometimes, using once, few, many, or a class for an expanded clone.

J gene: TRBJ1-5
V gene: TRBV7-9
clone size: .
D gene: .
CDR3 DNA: TGTGCCAGCAGCTTAGCGCCGGCCCTCTATAGCAATCAGCCCCAGCATTTT
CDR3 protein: CASSLAPALYSNQPQHF

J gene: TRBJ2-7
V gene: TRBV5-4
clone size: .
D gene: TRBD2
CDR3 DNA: TGTGCCAGCAGGACCGGGACTACCACCGAGCAGTACTTC
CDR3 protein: CASRTGTTTEQYF

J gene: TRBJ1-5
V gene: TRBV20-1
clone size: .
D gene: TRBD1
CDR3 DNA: TGCAGTGCCACTCGGACAGGTGGTCAGCCCCAGCATTTT
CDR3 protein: CSATRTGGQPQHF

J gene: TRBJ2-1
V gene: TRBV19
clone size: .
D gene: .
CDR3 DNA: TGTGCCAGTAGTATAGGGGGACACTTCAATGAGCAGTTCTTC
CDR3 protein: CASSIGGHFNEQFF

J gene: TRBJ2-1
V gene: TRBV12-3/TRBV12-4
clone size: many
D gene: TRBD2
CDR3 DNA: TGTGCCAGCAGCCAAAGTAGCGGGGGGGCCCCCAATGAGCAGTTCTTC
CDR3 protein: CASSQSSGGAPNEQFF

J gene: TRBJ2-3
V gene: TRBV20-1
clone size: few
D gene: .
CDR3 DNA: TGCAGTGCCCTTAACCTCGATACGCAGTATTTT
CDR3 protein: CSALNLDTQYF

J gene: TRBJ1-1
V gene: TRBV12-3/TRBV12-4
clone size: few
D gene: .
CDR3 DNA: TGTGCCAGCAGTTTAAGGCCCGATCGAGCTTTCTTT
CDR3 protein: CASSLRPDRAFF

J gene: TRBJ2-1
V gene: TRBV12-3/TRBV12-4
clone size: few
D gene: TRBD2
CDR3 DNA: TGTGCCAGCAGGCAACTAGCGGCAACCTACAATGAGCAGTTCTTC
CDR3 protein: CASRQLAATYNEQFF

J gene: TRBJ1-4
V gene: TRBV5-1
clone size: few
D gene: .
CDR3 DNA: TGCGCCAGCAGCTTTGCAGCTTCGGCTAATGAAAAACTGTTTTTT
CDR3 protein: CASSFAASANEKLFF

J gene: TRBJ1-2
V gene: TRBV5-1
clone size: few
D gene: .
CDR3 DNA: TGCGCCAGCAGCTTGGGCCCTTCTAACTATGGCTACACCTTC
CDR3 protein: CASSLGPSNYGYTF

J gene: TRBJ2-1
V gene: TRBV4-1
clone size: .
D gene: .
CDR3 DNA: TGCGCCAGCACCCCAACCGCGGGGGCCTCCTACAATGAGCAGTTCTTC
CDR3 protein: CASTPTAGASYNEQFF

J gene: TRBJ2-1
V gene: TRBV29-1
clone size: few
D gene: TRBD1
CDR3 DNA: TGCAGCGTGGCGGACAGGGGTGATGGGGAGCAGTTCTTC
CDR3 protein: CSVADRGDGEQFF

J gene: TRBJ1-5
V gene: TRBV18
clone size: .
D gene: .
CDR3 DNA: TGTGCCAGCTCACCCCCCGGATCGGATCAGCCCCAGCATTTT
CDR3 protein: CASSPPGSDQPQHF

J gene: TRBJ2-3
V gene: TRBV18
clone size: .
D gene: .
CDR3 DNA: TGTGCCAGCTCACCGCAGACAGCGAGCGAAAGCACAGATACGCAGTATTTT
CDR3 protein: CASSPQTASESTDTQYF

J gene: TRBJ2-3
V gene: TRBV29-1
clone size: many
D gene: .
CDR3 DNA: TGCAGCACCCGCCGGGAAGGGGACCCCCTAGATACGCAGTATTTT
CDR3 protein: CSTRREGDPLDTQYF

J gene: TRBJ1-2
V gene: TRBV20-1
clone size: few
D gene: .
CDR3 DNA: TGCAGTGCTAGATCATCGTACGGGGGGTACTATGGCTACACCTTC
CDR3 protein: CSARSSYGGYYGYTF

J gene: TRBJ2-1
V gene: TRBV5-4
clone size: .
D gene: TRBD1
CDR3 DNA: TGTGCCAGCAGGACAGGGGGAAACAATGAGCAGTTCTTC
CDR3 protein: CASRTGGNNEQFF

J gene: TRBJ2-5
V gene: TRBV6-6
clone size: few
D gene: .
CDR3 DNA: TGTGCCAGCAGTATAGCTCCCCGGGAGACCCAGTACTTC
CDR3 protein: CASSIAPRETQYF

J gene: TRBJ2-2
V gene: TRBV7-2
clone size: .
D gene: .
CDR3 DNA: TGTGCCAGCAGTCAAGGTGGAAGTGGGGGGATGATGCTGTTTTTT
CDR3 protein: CASSQGGSGGMMLFF

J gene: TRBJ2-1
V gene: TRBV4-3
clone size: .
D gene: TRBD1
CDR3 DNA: TGCGCCAGCACCTCGATGAGGGGGCCTTATGAGCAGTTCTTC
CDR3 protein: CASTSMRGPYEQFF

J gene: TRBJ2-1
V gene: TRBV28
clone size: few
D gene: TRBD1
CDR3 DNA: TGTGCCAGCAGTTTAAGGGGGCATCGGTTCTTC
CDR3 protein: CASSLRGHRFF

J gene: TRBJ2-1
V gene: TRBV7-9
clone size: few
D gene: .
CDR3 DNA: TGTGCCAGCAGCGGAAGGGGGGCCTACAATGAGCAGTTCTTC
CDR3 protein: CASSGRGAYNEQFF

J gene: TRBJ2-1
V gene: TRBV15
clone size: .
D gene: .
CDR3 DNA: TGTGCCACCAGCCGATCCCGAGATATGTCCTACAATGAGCAGTTCTTC
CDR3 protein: CATSRSRDMSYNEQFF

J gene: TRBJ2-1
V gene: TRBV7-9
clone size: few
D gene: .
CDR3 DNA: TGTGCCAGCACCGCGCTTGGAGAGCAGTTCTTC
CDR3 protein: CASTALGEQFF

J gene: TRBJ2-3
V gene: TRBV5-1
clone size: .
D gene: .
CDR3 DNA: TGCGCCAGCAGCCCGGCAAAGAGCACAGATACGCAGTATTTT
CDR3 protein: CASSPAKSTDTQYF

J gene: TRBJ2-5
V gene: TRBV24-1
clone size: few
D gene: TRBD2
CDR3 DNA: TGTGCCACCAGTGATATAACCGCGGGGGGAGAGACCCAGTACTTC
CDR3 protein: CATSDITAGGETQYF

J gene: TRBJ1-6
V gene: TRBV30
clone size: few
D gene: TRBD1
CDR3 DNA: TGTGCCTGGAGTGTACTCCCAGGGACAGGGCCTTCACCCCTCCACTTT
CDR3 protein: CAWSVLPGTGPSPLHF

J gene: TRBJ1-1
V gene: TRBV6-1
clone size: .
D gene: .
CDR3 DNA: TGTGCCAGCAGCCTGTACGAGAACACTGAAGCTTTCTTT
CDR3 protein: CASSLYENTEAFF

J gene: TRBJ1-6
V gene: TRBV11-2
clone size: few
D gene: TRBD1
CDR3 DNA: TGTGCCAGCAGCCCGTTGACAGGGATCTACCCACCCCTCCACTTT
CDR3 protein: CASSPLTGIYPPLHF

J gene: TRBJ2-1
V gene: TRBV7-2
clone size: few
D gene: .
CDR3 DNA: TGTGCCAGCAGCTACTGGGACCCCACGCCGTTCTTC
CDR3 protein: CASSYWDPTPFF

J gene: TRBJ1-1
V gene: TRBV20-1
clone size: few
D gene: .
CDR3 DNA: TGCAGTGCCTCAAAAGGCATTGGGCTCGGAGCTTTCTTT
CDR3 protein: CSASKGIGLGAFF

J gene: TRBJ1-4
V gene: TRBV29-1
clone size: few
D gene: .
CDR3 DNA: TGCAGCGCCCGGAGGGCAGAGGGAGAAGAAAAACTGTTTTTT
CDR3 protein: CSARRAEGEEKLFF

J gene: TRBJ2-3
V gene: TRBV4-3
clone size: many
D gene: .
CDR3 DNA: TGCGCCAGCAGCCCTGGAGGGGGGAGCACAGATACGCAGTATTTT
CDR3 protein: CASSPGGGSTDTQYF

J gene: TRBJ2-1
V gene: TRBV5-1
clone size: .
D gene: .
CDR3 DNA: TGCGCCAGCAGCTACCCGGGACCCATACCGGAGGGGGGCTCCTACAATGAGCAGTTCTTC
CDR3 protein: CASSYPGPIPEGGSYNEQFF

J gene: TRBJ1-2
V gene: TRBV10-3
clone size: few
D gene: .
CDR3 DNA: TGTGCCATCAGTGACAAGAGCTTTGGCTACACCTTC
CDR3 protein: CAISDKSFGYTF

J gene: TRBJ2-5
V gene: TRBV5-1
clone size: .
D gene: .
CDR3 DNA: TGCGCCAGCAGCGGCTCTGGAGAGACCCAGTACTTC
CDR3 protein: CASSGSGETQYF

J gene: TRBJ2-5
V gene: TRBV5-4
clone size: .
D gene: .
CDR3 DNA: TGTGCCAGCAGCTTGATTGGTGTGGGGGTTACGGAGACCCAGTACTTC
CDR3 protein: CASSLIGVGVTETQYF

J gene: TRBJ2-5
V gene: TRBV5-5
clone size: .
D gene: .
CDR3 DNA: TGTGCCAGCAGCTTCGGGATGTCCCAGAATACCCAGTACTTC
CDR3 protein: CASSFGMSQNTQYF

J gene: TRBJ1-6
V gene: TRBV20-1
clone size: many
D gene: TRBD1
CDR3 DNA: TGCAGTGCCGGGACAGGGGCTTCACCCCTCCACTTT
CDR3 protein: CSAGTGASPLHF

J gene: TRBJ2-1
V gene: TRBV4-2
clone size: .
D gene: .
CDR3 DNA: TGTGCCAGCAGCCAAGAATCGGGAGTCAATGAGCAGTTCTTC
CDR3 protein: CASSQESGVNEQFF

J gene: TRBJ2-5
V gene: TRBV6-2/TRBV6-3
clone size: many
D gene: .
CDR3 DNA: TGTGCCAGCGGGATCTCCCACGCCGGGCTAGAGACCCAGTACTTC
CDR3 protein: CASGISHAGLETQYF

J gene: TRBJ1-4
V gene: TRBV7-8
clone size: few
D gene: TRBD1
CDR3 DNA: TGTGCCAGCAGCTTAGTCCCACAGGGGACTCCCGATGAAAAACTGTTTTTT
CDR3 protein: CASSLVPQGTPDEKLFF

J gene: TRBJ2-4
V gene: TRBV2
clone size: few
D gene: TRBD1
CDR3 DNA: TGTGCCAGCAGTTTCACAGGGGCAGTAGCCAAAAACATTCAGTACTTC
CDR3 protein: CASSFTGAVAKNIQYF

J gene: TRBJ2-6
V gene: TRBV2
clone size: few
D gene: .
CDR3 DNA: TGTGCCAGCACCGAAGGGCCTGGGGCCAACGTCCTGACTTTC
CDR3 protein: CASTEGPGANVLTF

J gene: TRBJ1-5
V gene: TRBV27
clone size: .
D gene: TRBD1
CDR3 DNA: TGTGCCAGCAGTAAACAGGGGTTCAATCAGCCCCAGCATTTT
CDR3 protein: CASSKQGFNQPQHF

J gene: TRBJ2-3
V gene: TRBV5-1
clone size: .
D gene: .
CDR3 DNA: TGCGCCAGCAGCTTGGAGAGCGCCCGGGGGGATACGCAGTATTTT
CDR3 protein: CASSLESARGDTQYF

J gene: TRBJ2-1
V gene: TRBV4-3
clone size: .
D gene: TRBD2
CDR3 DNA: TGCGCCAGCAGCCAAGAGGCTACTAGCGGGGCCTACAATGAGCAGTTCTTC
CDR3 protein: CASSQEATSGAYNEQFF

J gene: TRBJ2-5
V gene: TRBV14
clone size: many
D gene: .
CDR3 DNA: TGTGCCAGCAGCCAAGAAGTTGGGCCAGGCGGTAGGTCGACCCAGTACTTC
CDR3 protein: CASSQEVGPGGRSTQYF

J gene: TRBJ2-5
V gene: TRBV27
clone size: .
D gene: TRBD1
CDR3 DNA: TGTGCCAGCAGTTTATCCGACAGGGGCGAGACCCAGTACTTC
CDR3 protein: CASSLSDRGETQYF

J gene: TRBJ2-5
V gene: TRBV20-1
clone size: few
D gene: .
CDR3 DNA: TGCAGTGCAGGGGAAACCCAGTACTTC
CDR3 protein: CSAGETQYF

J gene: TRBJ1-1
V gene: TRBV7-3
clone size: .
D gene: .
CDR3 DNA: TGTGCCAGCAGCTCCCCAGGGGCCACTGAAGCTTTCTTT
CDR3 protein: CASSSPGATEAFF

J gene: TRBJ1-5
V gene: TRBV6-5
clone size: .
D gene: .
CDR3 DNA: TGTGCCAGCAGTTCCCAGGAGGTCAGAGGCAATCAGCCCCAGCATTTT
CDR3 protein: CASSSQEVRGNQPQHF

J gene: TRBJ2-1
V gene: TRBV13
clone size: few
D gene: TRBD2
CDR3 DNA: TGTGCCAGCAGGACCGGGGGACTAACCAATGAGCAGTTCTTC
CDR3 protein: CASRTGGLTNEQFF

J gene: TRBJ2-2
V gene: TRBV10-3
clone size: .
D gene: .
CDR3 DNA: TGTGCCATCAGTGAGAGGTTGGGTGGCGGCGGGGAGCTGTTTTTT
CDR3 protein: CAISERLGGGGELFF

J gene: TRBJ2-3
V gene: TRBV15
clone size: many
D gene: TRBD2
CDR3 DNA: TGTGCCACCAGCAGAGATAGCGGGTTAGGCACAGATACGCAGTATTTT
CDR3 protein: CATSRDSGLGTDTQYF

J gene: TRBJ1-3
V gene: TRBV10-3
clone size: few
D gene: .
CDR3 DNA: TGTGCCGCCTGGGGCGGGGGGGCGAATGGAAACACCATATATTTT
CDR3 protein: CAAWGGGANGNTIYF

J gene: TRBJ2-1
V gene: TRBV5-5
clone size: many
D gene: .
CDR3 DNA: TGTGCCAGCAGCCAGTCGGGGTACAATGAGCAGTTCTTC
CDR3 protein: CASSQSGYNEQFF

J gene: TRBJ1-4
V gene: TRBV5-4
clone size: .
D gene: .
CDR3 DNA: TGTGCCAGCAGCCCCGGGGGAGACACTAATGAAAAACTGTTTTTT
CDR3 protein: CASSPGGDTNEKLFF

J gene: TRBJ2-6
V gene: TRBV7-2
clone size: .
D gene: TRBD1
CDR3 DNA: TGTGCCAGCAGCTTAGGGACAGGTGCTGGGGCCAACGTCCTGACTTTC
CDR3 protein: CASSLGTGAGANVLTF